What follows are 16 T cell receptor beta chains derived from one specimen sequenced in a study of cytomegalovirus exposure and HLA in healthy donors. PCR involved 60 Vbeta and 13 Jbeta primers. Measured with immunoSEQ multiplex PCR; TCRdb has only the in-frame clones, and not every one. The sample holds about 94,000 clones, roughly three fifths seen once. Material for sequencing was PBMCs. These receptors all stem from a young man in good health and CMV-seronegative.

A word on this clone: The junction differs from germline at one of its ends, possibly a read error. The rearrangement uses TRBV6-6 and TRBJ2-7; D not certain. This CDR3 has 12 residues. CDR1 and CDR2 from the germline V gene are MNHNY and SVGAGI (reference sequence). CDR3 sequence reads: CASRESSYEQHF. For the CDR3, the DNA is TGTGCCAGCAGGGAGAGCTCCTACGAGCAGCACTTC.

This clone has just a few counts. V gene TRBV19 combines with J gene TRBJ2-5, with 9 nucleotides matching TRBD2. CDR3 size: 17 residues. V was clipped by 6 bases and J by 4 bases; unmatched bases: 15. Germline V gene lookup returns CDR1 LNHDA and CDR2 SQIVND (reference sequence). This CDR3 is CASSRRAGGISVETQYF. DNA for the CDR3: TGTGCCAGTAGCCGGCGGGCGGGGGGGATTTCTGTAGAGACCCAGTACTTC.

The V gene is TRBV7-2, the J gene TRBJ2-1, with D possibly TRBD2 on 6 matching bases. Trimming cost V 1 base and J 0 bases, with 16 bases left between them. CDR3 length: 18 residues. Germline CDR1 is SGHTA and CDR2 is FQGNSA. CDR3 amino acids: CASSLVGLAMSSYNEQFF. CDR3 bases: TGTGCCAGCAGCTTAGTTGGCCTAGCGATGAGCTCCTACAATGAGCAGTTCTTC.

Comment on this clone: In the same sample, other DNA sequences code for this CDR3. The CDR3 region has the DNA TGTGCCAGCAGAGAACAGGGGTTTAACCCCGAAGCTTTCTTT. Amino acid sequence: CASREQGFNPEAFF. The gene calls are TRBV6-5 and TRBJ1-1; 7 bases map to TRBD1. Germline V gene lookup returns CDR1 MNHEY and CDR2 SVGAGI. The CDR3 is 14 residues long. V shed 6 bases and J 8 bases; nucleotides not matched to a gene: 12.

The V gene is TRBV7-2, the J gene TRBJ2-7; D gene unclear. Between the trimmed V and J ends, which lost 2 bases and 4 bases, there was a span of 3 bases. Germline CDR1 SGHTA, CDR2 FQGNSA. The CDR3 covers 11 residues. The CDR3 DNA is TGTGCCAGCAGCTTACAGTACGAGCAGTACTTC. It is translated as CASSLQYEQYF. The full variable domain, completed using reference TRBV7-2 and TRBJ2-7, is GAGVSQSPSNKVTEKGKDVELRCDPISGHTALYWYRQSLGQGLEFLIYFQGNSAPDKSGLPSDRFSAERTGGSVSTLTIQRTQQEDSAVYLCASSLQYEQYFGPGTRLTVT.

The chain uses TRBV11-2 and TRBJ1-1, with 8 nucleotides matching TRBD1. CDR1 is SGHAT and CDR2 is FQNNGV in the germline V gene. V was clipped by 2 bases and J by 1 base; unmatched bases: 6. This CDR3 region has 16 residues. The CDR3 here is CASSLIQGAGNTEAFF. The CDR3 nucleotides are TGTGCCAGCAGCTTAATCCAGGGGGCAGGGAACACTGAAGCTTTCTTT.

The chain carries TRBV2 and TRBJ2-7, with D unclear. Germline V gene data show CDR1 as SNHLY and CDR2 as FYNNEI. V was pared by 4 bases and J by 4 bases, with 17 bases between. CDR3 length: 15 residues. The CDR3 DNA reads as TGTGCCAGCAGTGCATCGAGCCCACTCAGGTACGAGCAGTACTTC. Residues: CASSASSPLRYEQYF.

This clone was picked up a small number of times. The J gene is TRBJ1-4, the V gene TRBV27; D remains unclear. The germline V gene has CDR1 MNHEY and CDR2 SMNVEV (reference sequence). The V and J ends lost 2 bases and 0 bases respectively, with 16 bases between them. The CDR3 consists of 18 residues. CDR3 amino acids: CASSLKPRSLATNEKLFF. In DNA form, the CDR3 reads TGTGCCAGCAGTTTAAAGCCTCGGTCACTTGCAACTAATGAAAAACTGTTTTTT.

The DNA for the CDR3 is TGTGCCAGCAGGGAGGTTAGCTACAATGAGCAGTTCTTC. This translates into CASREVSYNEQFF. This rearrangement joins TRBV28 to TRBJ2-1; TRBD2 might be the D (5 bases). CDR3 size: 13 residues. V was trimmed by 6 bases and J by 3 bases, leaving 9 bases between them. CDR1 MDHEN and CDR2 SYDVKM come from the germline V gene. Full variable domain (remainder filled in from reference TRBV28 and TRBJ2-1): DVKVTQSSRYLVKRTGEKVFLECVQDMDHENMFWYRQDPGLGLRLIYFSYDVKMKEKGDIPEGYSVSREKKERFSLILESASTNQTSMYLCASREVSYNEQFFGPGTRLTVL.

The DNA for the CDR3 is TGTGCCAGCTCACCGGACAGTCAGGCCTACGAGCAGTACTTC. This sequence encodes CASSPDSQAYEQYF. The V and J genes are TRBV18 and TRBJ2-7; maybe TRBD1 (6 bases). Per germline, CDR1 KGHSH and CDR2 LQKENI. The CDR3 length is 14 residues. Trimming cost V 3 bases and J 2 bases, with 11 bases left between them.

V gene TRBV10-3 combines with J gene TRBJ2-5, with TRBD1 matching over 8 bases. Gene TRBJ2-7 matches the end of the DNA better, so the J call may be wrong. Germline V gene lookup returns CDR1 ENHRY and CDR2 SYGVKD. This CDR3 contains 15 residues. CDR3 protein: CAISEADRGPYEQYF. DNA of the CDR3: TGTGCCATCAGTGAGGCCGACAGGGGACCCTACGAGCAGTACTTC.

This clone turned up a few times. The V and J genes are TRBV27 and TRBJ1-2; no firm D call. Germline lookup yields CDR1 MNHEY and CDR2 SMNVEV (reference sequence). Trimming took off 3 bases at V and 4 bases at J, with 9 bases between the two ends. The CDR3 runs 13 residues. The DNA of the CDR3 is TGTGCCAGCAGTTTCTCAGGCTTCTATGGCTACACCTTC. This translates into CASSFSGFYGYTF.

V and J are TRBV10-2 and TRBJ1-2; D is uncertain. This CDR3 is 18 amino acids long. V gave up 0 bases and J gave up 6 bases, with 23 bases separating them. Germline V gene lookup returns CDR1 WSHSY and CDR2 SAAADI. For the CDR3, the DNA is TGCGCCAGCAGTGAGTCCGGGCCGACTATTTTTGGTAGTGATGGCTACACCTTC. It codes for CASSESGPTIFGSDGYTF.

This clone has a handful of counts. The rearrangement joins TRBV5-1 to TRBJ2-3, with D maybe TRBD2 (6 bases). The CDR3 is made up of 16 amino acids. CDR1 and CDR2 (germline): SGHRS, YFSETQ. V lost 0 bases and J lost 3, with 14 bases in between. This CDR3 is CASSLGASVATDTQYF. DNA for the CDR3: TGCGCCAGCAGCTTGGGGGCTAGCGTCGCTACAGATACGCAGTATTTT.

This clone showed up just a few times. This chain uses TRBV19 with TRBJ2-7, with 8 positions matching TRBD2. Trimming at V came to 3 bases and at J to 2 bases, leaving 6 bases not matched to a gene. Germline CDR1 reads LNHDA; CDR2 reads SQIVND (reference sequence). CDR3 length equals 15 residues. CDR3: CASSMPGLGAYEQYF. For the CDR3, the DNA is TGTGCCAGTAGTATGCCGGGACTAGGGGCCTACGAGCAGTACTTC.

This clone was seen just once. The gene calls are TRBV25-1 and TRBJ2-1; a weak D match, TRBD1 (5 bases). Between the trimmed V and J ends, which lost 2 bases and 2 bases, there was a span of 10 bases. This CDR3 is 15 amino acids long. Germline CDR1 and CDR2: MGHDK and SYGVNS. The CDR3 sequence: CASSEAQGTYNEQFF. For the CDR3, the DNA is TGTGCCAGCAGTGAAGCGCAGGGTACCTACAATGAGCAGTTCTTC.